The 26 T cell receptor beta chains listed next were all sequenced from one sample in a study of blood T cell repertoires in COVID-19. The table came from immunoSEQ multiplex PCR; TCRdb's copy has only in-frame clones and leaves some out. The table includes approximately 210,000 clones, roughly four fifths detected once. What was sequenced was peripheral blood. Source of these receptors: a woman aged 50 to 65 with active or convalescent COVID-19.

V and J are TRBV11-2 and TRBJ2-5; D ambiguous. With 2 bases removed from V and 1 base from J, the gap between germline ends came to 5 bases. Germline assignment: CDR1 SGHAT and CDR2 FQNNGV. This CDR3 region has 13 residues. DNA of the CDR3: TGTGCCAGCAGCTTAAACTTCCAAGAGACCCAGTACTTC. It translates to CASSLNFQETQYF. The variable domain in full, completed from reference TRBV11-2 and TRBJ2-5, reads EAGVAQSPRYKIIEKRQSVAFWCNPISGHATLYWYQQILGQGPKLLIQFQNNGVVDDSQLPKDRFSAERLKGVDSTLKIQPAKLEDSAVYLCASSLNFQETQYFGPGTRLLVL.

This chain joins TRBV5-1 and TRBJ2-2; 11 bases fit TRBD2. Germline loops: CDR1 SGHRS, CDR2 YFSETQ. Trimming removed 0 bases from V and 7 bases from J; junction bases left unmatched: 2. CDR3 length: 15 residues. The CDR3 protein is CASSLAGTSGGELFF. DNA of the CDR3: TGCGCCAGCAGCTTGGCCGGGACTAGCGGCGGGGAGCTGTTTTTT.

Comment on this clone: One end of the junction does not line up with germline, which may come from a read error. V gene TRBV5-1 combines with J gene TRBJ2-3; D perhaps matches TRBD2 (6 bases). The length of the CDR3 is 14 residues. The germline gives CDR1 SGHRS, CDR2 YFSETQ. The CDR3 coding sequence is TGCGTCAGCCGCCTTACGGGGGTCTCAGATACGCAGTATTTT. Protein: CVSRLTGVSDTQYF.

This clone was found once. The chain carries TRBV29-1 and TRBJ2-1; maybe TRBD2 (5 bases). The CDR3 is 11 residues long. The germline V gene has CDR1 SQVTM and CDR2 ANQGSEA. V gave up 7 bases and J gave up 8 bases, with 12 bases separating them. The CDR3, as DNA: TGCAGCGGGGAGAATATGGATGAGCAGTTCTTC. Protein sequence: CSGENMDEQFF.

The chain carries TRBV3-1 (or the pseudogene TRBV3-2) and TRBJ1-5; D gene ambiguous. CDR1 is LGHDT and CDR2 is YNNKEL in the germline V gene (reference sequence). V was trimmed by 3 bases and J by 8 bases, leaving 17 bases between them. This CDR3 is built from 15 residues. The CDR3 nucleotides are TGTGCCAGCAGCCATAGCAGCACGGGTATTGAGCCCCAGCATTTT. This gives the protein CASSHSSTGIEPQHF.

This clone was detected once. The chain has TRBV6-6 and TRBJ1-1; 11 nucleotides align to TRBD1. Germline values: CDR1 MNHNY, CDR2 SVGAGI (reference sequence). V was pared by 4 bases and J by 3 bases, with 4 bases of the junction left unmatched. CDR3 size: 15 residues. In nucleotides, the CDR3 is TGTGCCAGCAGTTCACGGGGACAGGGGGACACTGAAGCTTTCTTT. It is translated as CASSSRGQGDTEAFF.

This clone is a singleton in its sample. This chain connects TRBV28 to TRBJ1-2; D ambiguous. Germline CDR1 reads MDHEN; CDR2 reads SYDVKM. The V end lost 8 bases, the J end lost 8 bases, and 21 bases lay between the germline ends. This CDR3 spans 14 amino acids. CDR3 loop: CASGLRYGLGGYTF. CDR3 sequence (DNA): TGTGCCAGCGGACTGCGGTACGGTCTAGGAGGCTACACCTTC.

This clone has at least ten counts. J is TRBJ2-3 and V is TRBV7-8, with a tentative D call TRBD2 (5 bases). CDR3 length: 14 residues. Deletions cut 3 bases from V and 6 bases from J, with 13 bases between. Germline V CDR1 and CDR2: SGHVS, FQNEAQ. CDR3 loop: CASSLSAAQDTQYF. The CDR3 region has the DNA TGTGCCAGCAGCTTGTCAGCGGCCCAGGATACGCAGTATTTT.

The chain combines TRBV2 with TRBJ1-2; 10 positions agree with TRBD1. There are 13 residues in the CDR3. Germline assignment: CDR1 SNHLY and CDR2 FYNNEI. V shed 7 bases and J 4 bases; nucleotides not matched to a gene: 3. The CDR3 sequence: CASTGTGVYGYTF. CDR3 bases: TGTGCCAGCACCGGGACAGGGGTCTATGGCTACACCTTC.

The count of this clone is one. This chain connects TRBV27 to TRBJ2-7; perhaps TRBD2 as D (5 bases). The CDR3 is 13 amino acids. Per germline, CDR1 MNHEY and CDR2 SMNVEV (reference sequence). Trimming removed 6 bases from V and 3 bases from J, with 12 bases in between. The CDR3 loop is CASRATGDYEQYV. The CDR3 bases are TGTGCCAGCAGGGCGACCGGGGACTACGAGCAGTACGTC.

The chain combines TRBV5-1 with TRBJ2-3; 13 bases map to TRBD2. V trimming: 4 bases; J trimming: 5 bases; junction bases outside the gene matches: 7. CDR1 is SGHRS, CDR2 YFSETQ, per germline. This CDR3 region has 16 residues. The CDR3 is CASSNRGLAGVDTQYF. CDR3 nucleotides: TGCGCCAGCAGCAACAGAGGACTAGCGGGGGTAGATACGCAGTATTTT.

This clone turned up a few times. This sequence joins TRBV28 and TRBJ2-7, with D tentatively TRBD1 (5 bases). CDR3 length equals 12 residues. Germline-derived CDR1 and CDR2 are MDHEN and SYDVKM. The germline V and J ends were trimmed by 6 bases and 2 bases, with 8 bases remaining between them. CDR3 nucleotide sequence: TGTGCCAGCAGGCAGGGTACCTACGAGCAGTACTTC. Translation: CASRQGTYEQYF.

This chain uses TRBV15 with TRBJ2-1, with a tentative D call TRBD2 (5 bases). The germline V and J ends were trimmed by 1 base and 10 bases, with 20 bases remaining between them. This CDR3 comprises 16 residues. Germline V CDR1 and CDR2: LNHNV, YYDKDF (reference sequence). The CDR3 loop reads CATSRGPGLEEDEQFF. The CDR3 nucleotides read TGTGCCACCAGCAGAGGACCTGGGTTAGAGGAGGACGAGCAGTTCTTC.

The rearrangement uses TRBV18 and TRBJ1-3; 11 bases line up with TRBD1. This CDR3 has 16 amino acids. CDR1 and CDR2 from the germline V gene are KGHSH and LQKENI. V shed 3 bases and J 3 bases; nucleotides not matched to a gene: 4. CDR3 protein: CASSPGQGAGGNTIYF. In nucleotides, the CDR3 is TGTGCCAGCTCACCTGGACAGGGGGCAGGTGGAAACACCATATATTTT.

This clone was seen once. The V and J genes are TRBV3-1 (or the pseudogene TRBV3-2) and TRBJ2-1, with TRBD2 matching 7 bases. The germline V gene encodes CDR1 LGHDT and CDR2 YNNKEL (reference sequence). The CDR3 is made up of 15 amino acids. After removal of 3 bases from V and 9 bases from J, the junction contained 11 bases not matched to a gene. The CDR3 coding sequence is TGTGCCAGCAGCCACTGGAGCGGCAGCGGGGTTGAGCAGTTCTTC. It is translated as CASSHWSGSGVEQFF.

This clone was counted a single time. The rearrangement uses TRBV7-9 and TRBJ1-1, with TRBD1 identical over 9 bases. The length of the CDR3 is 13 residues. In germline, CDR1 is SEHNR, CDR2 FQNEAQ (reference sequence). With 5 bases clipped from V and 7 bases from J, the junction kept 5 bases outside the gene matches. The CDR3 is CASSGTGKIEAFF. The CDR3 DNA is TGTGCCAGCAGCGGGACAGGGAAAATTGAAGCTTTCTTT.

V gene TRBV5-1 combines with J gene TRBJ2-3, with 11 nucleotides matching TRBD2. The CDR3 is 15 amino acids. Trimming cost V 4 bases and J 3 bases; bases outside gene matches: 4. CDR1 and CDR2 (germline): SGHRS, YFSETQ. The CDR3 DNA reads TGCGCCAGCAGCCGCTGGACTAGCGGGACAGATACGCAGTATTTT. It specifies CASSRWTSGTDTQYF.

DNA for the CDR3: TGTGCCAGCAGCTTAGGACTCCGTGACGGAGGTGGCTACGAGCAGTACTTC. This codes for CASSLGLRDGGGYEQYF. The chain carries TRBV7-9 and TRBJ2-7, with D possibly TRBD2 on 5 matching bases. The CDR3 has 17 amino acids. Germline values: CDR1 SEHNR, CDR2 FQNEAQ (reference sequence). V was clipped by 1 base and J by 3 bases, with 19 bases between them.

This chain links TRBV24-1 with TRBJ1-5; possible D gene TRBD1, 5 bases. The CDR3 totals 13 residues. Trimming left V 9 bases short and J 4 bases short, with 12 bases between. Germline CDR1 is KGHDR and CDR2 is SFDVKD. In nucleotides, the CDR3 is TGTGCCACCGGGGGACGGGAGAATCAGCCCCAGCATTTT. Amino acid sequence: CATGGRENQPQHF.

This chain links TRBV28 with TRBJ2-1; 7 bases are a match to TRBD2. The CDR3 runs to 14 residues. Germline V CDR1 and CDR2: MDHEN, SYDVKM. V was clipped by 10 bases and J by 2 bases; unmatched bases: 8. Here the CDR3 reads CATLFGGAYNEQFF. CDR3 nucleotide sequence: TGTGCCACCCTTTTTGGGGGGGCCTACAATGAGCAGTTCTTC.

The chain is built from TRBV2 and TRBJ1-2, with TRBD1 matching over 10 bases. Germline-derived CDR1 and CDR2 are SNHLY and FYNNEI. CDR3 length equals 15 residues. V lost 5 bases and J lost 4; bases outside the gene matches: 7. The CDR3, as DNA: TGTGCCAGCAGTCGCGACAGGGGGCAGGGCTATGGCTACACCTTC. Its translation: CASSRDRGQGYGYTF.

The chain uses TRBV11-1 and TRBJ1-1, with 10 bases identical to TRBD1. The CDR3 loop spans 14 amino acids. Looked up from germline, CDR1 is SGHAT and CDR2 is FQDESV (reference sequence). Trimming removed 3 bases from V and 6 bases from J; junction bases left unmatched: 4. CDR3 sequence (DNA): TGTGCCAGCAGCTTGGGACAGGGGATCGCTGAAGCTTTCTTT. Translation: CASSLGQGIAEAFF. Supplemented by reference TRBV11-1 and TRBJ1-1, the full variable domain reads EAEVAQSPRYKITEKSQAVAFWCDPISGHATLYWYRQILGQGPELLVQFQDESVVDDSQLPKDRFSAERLKGVDSTLKIQPAELGDSAMYLCASSLGQGIAEAFFGQGTRLTVV.

The table lists this clone with a count of one. The chain carries TRBV11-3 and TRBJ2-3, with D tentatively TRBD2 (6 bases). Germline-derived CDR1 and CDR2 are SGHNT and YENEEA. The CDR3 runs 15 residues. Trimming cost V 1 base and J 4 bases, with 12 bases left between them. In DNA, the CDR3 is TGTGCCAGCAGCTTAGTACTCGGGGGAGCAGATACGCAGTATTTT. Protein product: CASSLVLGGADTQYF.

The table lists this clone with a few counts. The chain has TRBV29-1 and TRBJ2-7, with D perhaps TRBD2 (6 bases). V shed 7 bases and J shed 1 base, with 11 bases lying between them. The CDR3 extends over 12 amino acids. The germline V gene has CDR1 SQVTM and CDR2 ANQGSEA. This CDR3 is CSAPGGSYEQYF. CDR3 DNA: TGCAGCGCTCCTGGGGGGTCCTACGAGCAGTACTTC.

CDR3 bases: TGTGCCAGCAGTAGCACCGTCGGGGTAGGTTATGAGCAGTTCTTC. Protein: CASSSTVGVGYEQFF. This rearrangement joins TRBV6-6 to TRBJ2-1; maybe TRBD2 (5 bases). Germline V gene lookup returns CDR1 MNHNY and CDR2 SVGAGI (reference sequence). The CDR3 covers 15 residues. The V and J ends lost 5 bases and 8 bases respectively, with 19 bases between them.

This chain joins TRBV3-1 (or the pseudogene TRBV3-2) and TRBJ1-2; D remains ambiguous. CDR3 length: 13 amino acids. Germline V gene sequence: CDR1 LGHDT, CDR2 YNNKEL (reference sequence). Deletions cut 6 bases from V and 5 bases from J, with 13 bases between. Here the CDR3 reads CASSPGSPYGYTF. The CDR3 DNA follows: TGTGCCAGCAGTCCCGGGTCCCCGTATGGCTACACCTTC.